The clone carrying this T cell receptor beta chain was seen only a few times. Its antigen remains unknown. V was cut by 5 bases and J by 2 bases, with 6 bases left in between. CDR1 and CDR2 from the germline V gene are LNHDA and SQIVND (reference sequence). This CDR3 is built from 13 residues. These data are taken from a study of T cell repertoires in cytomegalovirus infection. Overall study context: Based on public TCR beta signatures, there were indications of CMV infection and of a matching HLA type. Study-level points and caveats: Cumulative frequency of public TCR beta families picked out carriers of CMV plus the relevant HLA.

In TCRdb, the reads were re-called with MiXCR into one record per CDR3 protein. The table includes roughly 500,000 distinct CDR3 sequences, 30% to 40% detected once. The V gene is TRBV19, the J gene TRBJ2-2; D is ambiguous. The source material was cultured PBMCs, sampled from culture after CMV antigen stimulation. The sequence was collected from a human donor in good health (CMV status not recorded). Some clones in this sample may be carry-over from other donors' samples. The CDR3 loop reads CASSYINTGELFF. The CDR3 bases are TGTGCCAGTAGTTATATTAACACCGGGGAGCTGTTTTTT. The variable domain in full, completed from reference TRBV19 and TRBJ2-2, reads DGGITQSPKYLFRKEGQNVTLSCEQNLNHDAMYWYRQDPGQGLRLIYYSQIVNDFQKGDIAEGYSVSREKKESFPLTVTSAQKNPTAFYLCASSYINTGELFFGEGSRLTVL.